The 25 T cell receptor beta chains below were found in one sample sequenced in a study of cytomegalovirus exposure and HLA in healthy donors. Researchers ran the PCR with 60 Vbeta and 13 Jbeta primers. Clones were read by immunoSEQ multiplex PCR, and TCRdb kept only the in-frame ones, dropping some. The sample records some 180,000 clones, over 65% being singletons. Sample: PBMCs. The source is a woman aged 25 to 45 in good health and CMV-seronegative.

The chain has TRBV5-1 and TRBJ1-1; maybe TRBD1 (5 bases). The CDR3 sequence is 14 residues long. Trimming cost V 0 bases and J 0 bases, with 6 bases left between them. Germline values: CDR1 SGHRS, CDR2 YFSETQ. The CDR3 bases are TGCGCCAGCAGCTTGGAGGGGTTGAACACTGAAGCTTTCTTT. Its translation is CASSLEGLNTEAFF.

The rearrangement joins TRBV5-1 to TRBJ2-1; the match to TRBD2 covers 12 bases. The CDR3 has 17 amino acids. Germline V lookup: CDR1 SGHRS, CDR2 YFSETQ. Trimming at V came to 1 base and at J to 2 bases, leaving 4 bases not matched to a gene. The CDR3 region has the DNA TGCGCCAGCAGCTTGAGACTAGCGGGAGCCGCCTACAATGAGCAGTTCTTC. Protein sequence: CASSLRLAGAAYNEQFF.

This clone has a single count. V gene TRBV7-8 combines with J gene TRBJ1-2; D is unresolved. There are 15 residues in the CDR3. V was pared by 2 bases and J by 8 bases, with 18 bases between. Germline values: CDR1 SGHVS, CDR2 FQNEAQ. CDR3 residues: CASSLYSLHSGGYTF. DNA for the CDR3: TGTGCCAGCAGCTTATATTCTCTGCATTCGGGGGGCTACACCTTC.

The V and J genes are TRBV9 and TRBJ2-7, with 10 bases aligning to TRBD2. The J segment lost 4 bases and the V segment lost 3 bases, leaving 4 bases of the junction unmatched. CDR3 length equals 14 residues. Germline V gene sequence: CDR1 SGDLS, CDR2 YYNGEE. The CDR3 nucleotides read TGTGCCAGCAGCGCTTTAGCGGGGGGTTACGAGCAGTACTTC. This sequence encodes CASSALAGGYEQYF. The entire variable domain, with the rest obtained from reference TRBV9 and TRBJ2-7, is as follows: DSGVTQTPKHLITATGQRVTLRCSPRSGDLSVYWYQQSLDQGLQFLIQYYNGEERAKGNILERFSAQQFPDLHSELNLSSLELGDSALYFCASSALAGGYEQYFGPGTRLTVT.

The rearrangement uses TRBV10-3 and TRBJ1-5, with D maybe TRBD1 (6 bases). This CDR3 region has 14 residues. The V and J ends lost 3 bases and 4 bases respectively, with 10 bases between them. Germline CDR1 is ENHRY and CDR2 is SYGVKD. CDR3 sequence: CAISERTENQPQHF. Here the CDR3 DNA reads TGTGCCATCAGTGAACGGACAGAGAATCAGCCCCAGCATTTT.

This sequence joins TRBV11-2 and TRBJ1-3; D call uncertain. The CDR3 consists of 18 residues. V lost 1 base and J 0 bases, leaving 16 bases between the germline ends. In germline, CDR1 is SGHAT, CDR2 FQNNGV. Written as DNA, the CDR3 is TGTGCCAGCAGCTTAGCGGCAGTCCCGACTGACTCTGGAAACACCATATATTTT. Translating gives CASSLAAVPTDSGNTIYF.

V gene TRBV4-1 combines with J gene TRBJ2-6; TRBD1 aligns across 7 bases. With V trimmed by 2 bases and J by 0 bases, 13 bases remained unmatched. Per germline, CDR1 MGHRA and CDR2 YSYEKL. This CDR3 contains 20 residues. The CDR3: CASSQSLSRGTRSGANVLTF. The DNA of the CDR3 is TGCGCCAGCAGCCAATCCCTCTCCAGGGGGACCCGCTCTGGGGCCAACGTCCTGACTTTC.

This clone was seen more than once but under ten times. The V gene is TRBV5-1, the J gene TRBJ2-5, with TRBD1 matching over 12 bases. CDR1 is SGHRS, CDR2 YFSETQ, per germline. The trim removed 4 bases at V and 0 bases at J, leaving 10 bases unmatched. CDR3 size: 18 residues. The CDR3 nucleotides are TGCGCCAGCAGCGTCGGGACAGGGGGCCTACTATACCAAGAGACCCAGTACTTC. Its protein is CASSVGTGGLLYQETQYF. Variable domain in full (rest from reference TRBV5-1 and TRBJ2-5): KAGVTQTPRYLIKTRGQQVTLSCSPISGHRSVSWYQQTPGQGLQFLFEYFSETQRNKGNFPGRFSGRQFSNSRSEMNVSTLELGDSALYLCASSVGTGGLLYQETQYFGPGTRLLVL.

The chain joins TRBV6-5 to TRBJ1-5; a weak D match, TRBD1 (5 bases). CDR3 size: 16 residues. The V end lost 4 bases, the J end lost 4 bases, and 17 bases lay between the germline ends. CDR1 and CDR2 (germline): MNHEY, SVGAGI. In nucleotides, the CDR3 is TGTGCCAGCAGTTCCATACCGGGGGTTCGGAATCAGCCCCAGCATTTT. Its translation: CASSSIPGVRNQPQHF.

The chain joins TRBV21-1 to TRBJ2-6; whether TRBD1, the table's D call, matches the DNA was not checked. TRBV21-1 is shown as a pseudogene. CDR3 size: 17 residues. The CDR3 DNA reads TGTGCCAGCAGCAAATGTCGACACACCTCTGGGGCCAACGTCCTGACTTTC. Translating gives CASSKCRHTSGANVLTF.

This sequence joins TRBV27 and TRBJ2-3; TRBD2 matches 7 bases. Trimming at V came to 1 base and at J to 7 bases, leaving 8 bases not matched to a gene. The CDR3 is 15 amino acids. The V gene's germline CDR1 is MNHEY and CDR2 SMNVEV (reference sequence). In DNA form, the CDR3 reads TGTGCCAGCAGTTTATACTGGCGGGGAGGGAATACGCAGTATTTT. This translates into CASSLYWRGGNTQYF.

J is TRBJ2-4 and V is TRBV27, with a possible D match to TRBD2 (5 bases). In germline, CDR1 is MNHEY, CDR2 SMNVEV (reference sequence). The CDR3 is made up of 14 amino acids. V lost 3 bases to trimming and J lost 6 bases, with 12 bases between them. As DNA, the CDR3 is TGTGCCAGCAGTTTGGACGGGGATGGAAACATTCAGTACTTC. It yields the protein CASSLDGDGNIQYF.

This clone occurred a few times. The V call is TRBV6-1, the J call TRBJ1-1; possibly TRBD1 for D (5 bases). The V gene lost 7 bases and the J gene lost 11 bases, with 23 bases spanning the gap. Germline CDR1 MNHNS, CDR2 SASEGT. This CDR3 is 14 amino acids long. DNA of the CDR3: TGTGCCAGCACCAGGGATCAGGAAGAAACGGTTGCTTTCTTT. Its protein is CASTRDQEETVAFF.

This clone was counted a single time. This chain connects TRBV4-1 to TRBJ2-5, with D perhaps matching TRBD2 (5 bases). Germline loops: CDR1 MGHRA, CDR2 YSYEKL. V was cut by 1 base and J by 2 bases, with 11 bases left in between. CDR3 length: 15 residues. In DNA, the CDR3 is TGCGCCAGCAGCCAAGTTGTAACTAGGCAAGAGACCCAGTACTTC. Amino acid sequence: CASSQVVTRQETQYF.

This chain connects TRBV29-1 to TRBJ2-1; D is possibly TRBD2 (5 bases). The germline gives CDR1 SQVTM, CDR2 ANQGSEA. The CDR3 has 14 residues. V was shortened by 7 bases and J by 4 bases, with 17 bases between the two germline ends. The CDR3 loop reads CSARIRTLYNEQFF. DNA of the CDR3: TGCAGCGCAAGAATCAGGACTCTTTACAATGAGCAGTTCTTC.

The chain combines TRBV30 with TRBJ2-7; 7 bases are shared with TRBD2. V was clipped by 6 bases and J by 4 bases; unmatched bases: 9. Germline lookup yields CDR1 GTSNPN and CDR2 SVGIG (reference sequence). The length of the CDR3 is 13 residues. The CDR3 DNA is TGTGCCTGCCGGGCTAGCGGCGCATACGAGCAGTACTTC. Residues: CACRASGAYEQYF.

A word on this clone: At one boundary the junction diverges from the germline segment, which might be a read error. The chain is built from TRBV5-4 and TRBJ1-2, with 10 bases matching TRBD1. Germline CDR1 reads SGHNT; CDR2 reads YYREEE (reference sequence). This CDR3 is built from 13 residues. CDR3 DNA sequence: TGTGCCAGCAGCTGGACAGGGGGATATGGCTACCCCTTC. Encoded protein: CASSWTGGYGYPF.

The J gene is TRBJ1-1, the V gene TRBV6-1; TRBD1 is a possible D gene (6 bases). Germline V gene sequence: CDR1 MNHNS, CDR2 SASEGT. The CDR3 has 14 residues. Between the trimmed V and J ends, which lost 7 bases and 1 base, there was a span of 13 bases. The CDR3 spells CASTLRGGNTEAFF. The CDR3 DNA reads as TGTGCCAGCACCTTACGAGGGGGGAACACTGAAGCTTTCTTT.

This clone is a singleton in its sample. The chain employs TRBV5-4 and TRBJ2-7; 11 nucleotides line up with TRBD2. The germline V gene encodes CDR1 SGHNT and CDR2 YYREEE (reference sequence). The ends lost 4 bases at V and 3 bases at J; junction bases unmatched: 12. This CDR3 region has 17 residues. This CDR3 is CASSTPSLAGADYEQYF. The CDR3 DNA sequence: TGTGCCAGCAGCACCCCGTCACTAGCGGGAGCAGACTACGAGCAGTACTTC.

The chain employs TRBV4-1 and TRBJ2-7; 7 bases map to TRBD1. Germline V gene sequence: CDR1 MGHRA, CDR2 YSYEKL. Trimming at V came to 1 base and at J to 1 base, leaving 4 bases not matched to a gene. The CDR3 has 15 amino acids. This CDR3 is CASSQGTGDSYEQYF. The CDR3 region has the DNA TGCGCCAGCAGCCAAGGAACAGGGGATTCCTACGAGCAGTACTTC.

The chain combines TRBV18 with TRBJ1-1; 7 bases align to TRBD1. The V gene's germline CDR1 is KGHSH and CDR2 LQKENI. J gave up 0 bases and V 4 bases, and 8 bases lay outside the gene matches. This CDR3 region has 16 residues. The CDR3 DNA is TGTGCCAGCTCACTTGGGACAGCCGCAATGAACACTGAAGCTTTCTTT. Its translation is CASSLGTAAMNTEAFF. The full variable domain, in which reference TRBV18 and TRBJ1-1 provide the parts outside the CDR3, is NAGVMQNPRHLVRRRGQEARLRCSPMKGHSHVYWYRQLPEEGLKFMVYLQKENIIDESGMPKERFSAEFPKEGPSILRIQQVVRGDSAAYFCASSLGTAAMNTEAFFGQGTRLTVV.

V and J are TRBV7-9 and TRBJ2-3; 8 bases are shared with TRBD1. The CDR3 totals 16 residues. Germline V CDR1 and CDR2: SEHNR, FQNEAQ (reference sequence). V lost 5 bases and J lost 4; bases outside the gene matches: 11. The CDR3 is CASSPIPGQGPDTQYF. CDR3 DNA sequence: TGTGCCAGCAGCCCTATTCCTGGACAGGGCCCAGATACGCAGTATTTT.

The CDR3 nucleotides are TGTGCCAGCAGTTCCTACACCGGGGAGCTGTTTTTT. Translated: CASSSYTGELFF. V gene TRBV28 combines with J gene TRBJ2-2, with no clear D. The CDR3 covers 12 residues. CDR1 and CDR2 from the germline V gene are MDHEN and SYDVKM. Trimming stripped 4 bases from V and 3 bases from J, with 3 bases between.

V is TRBV7-3 and J is TRBJ2-2; the match to TRBD2 covers 9 bases. CDR3 size: 14 residues. V lost 4 bases, J lost 3 bases, and 0 bases stayed unmatched. Germline V gives CDR1 SGHTA, CDR2 FQGTGA. CDR3 amino acids: CASSSSGDTGELFF. The CDR3 DNA sequence: TGTGCCAGCAGCTCTAGCGGGGACACCGGGGAGCTGTTTTTT. Together with reference TRBV7-3 and TRBJ2-2, the CDR3 gives the full variable domain: GAGVSQTPSNKVTEKGKYVELRCDPISGHTALYWYRQSLGQGPEFLIYFQGTGAADDSGLPNDRFFAVRPEGSVSTLKIQRTERGDSAVYLCASSSSGDTGELFFGEGSRLTVL.

This chain uses TRBV7-9 with TRBJ1-1; 8 bases agree with TRBD1. Per germline, CDR1 SEHNR and CDR2 FQNEAQ (reference sequence). V lost 8 bases, J lost 1 base, and 9 bases stayed unmatched. This CDR3 comprises 15 residues. The CDR3 nucleotides are TGTGCCAGCTCCACGCGAGGACAGGGGAACACTGAAGCTTTCTTT. Encoded protein: CASSTRGQGNTEAFF. The variable domain in full, completed from reference TRBV7-9 and TRBJ1-1, reads DTGVSQNPRHKITKRGQNVTFRCDPISEHNRLYWYRQTLGQGPEFLTYFQNEAQLEKSRLLSDRFSAERPKGSFSTLEIQRTEQGDSAMYLCASSTRGQGNTEAFFGQGTRLTVV.